This entry lists 29 T cell receptor beta chains sequenced from one sample in a study of blood T cell repertoires in COVID-19. Data came from immunoSEQ multiplex PCR; TCRdb stores just in-frame clones and leaves some out. The sample includes 350,000 or so clones, about 86% of them seen just once. Specimen: peripheral blood. The source is a man aged 25 to 40 with active or convalescent COVID-19.

The chain carries TRBV20-1 and TRBJ2-1, with unresolved D. This CDR3 is 11 amino acids long. Germline lookup yields CDR1 DFQATT and CDR2 SNEGSKA (reference sequence). The CDR3 spells CSYSSYNEQFF. CDR3 coding DNA: TGCAGCTATAGCTCCTACAATGAGCAGTTCTTC.

The V call is TRBV19, the J call TRBJ1-1; TRBD1 might be the D (5 bases). Per the germline V gene, CDR1 is LNHDA and CDR2 is SQIVND (reference sequence). The CDR3 length is 13 residues. V was cut by 7 bases and J by 5 bases, with 14 bases left in between. This chain's CDR3 is CASIMGGRTEAFF. The DNA for the CDR3 is TGTGCCAGTATAATGGGGGGTAGGACTGAAGCTTTCTTT.

Here the CDR3 reads CASTRFGGSSYNSPLHF. The CDR3 coding sequence is TGTGCCAGCACCAGATTTGGGGGGAGCTCCTATAATTCACCCCTCCACTTT. The rearrangement uses TRBV27 and TRBJ1-6, with D possibly TRBD1 on 5 matching bases. V lost 7 bases and J 0 bases, leaving 16 bases between the germline ends. Per the germline V gene, CDR1 is MNHEY and CDR2 is SMNVEV (reference sequence). The CDR3 is made up of 17 amino acids.

This clone was detected a few times. The genes are TRBV12-5 and TRBJ2-7; 10 nucleotides match TRBD2. The CDR3 sequence is 15 residues long. Germline assignment: CDR1 LGHNT and CDR2 FRNRAP. Germline trimming cut 5 bases from V and 1 base from J; bases unmatched to any gene: 5. The CDR3 region is CASGQAGGLSYEQYF. CDR3 bases: TGTGCTAGTGGTCAAGCGGGGGGGCTGTCCTACGAGCAGTACTTC.

This clone was counted ten times or more. The rearrangement links TRBV28 to TRBJ2-1, with 9 bases aligning to TRBD1. The germline V gene has CDR1 MDHEN and CDR2 SYDVKM. This CDR3 spans 17 amino acids. Unmatched junction bases numbered 11, after V lost 3 bases and J lost 5 bases. In DNA form, the CDR3 reads TGTGCCAGCAGTTTCCGGACAGGGGACAAACGAAACAATGAGCAGTTCTTC. Its protein is CASSFRTGDKRNNEQFF.

A few counts support this clone. V gene TRBV7-2 combines with J gene TRBJ1-4; 10 bases are shared with TRBD1. There are 15 residues in the CDR3. CDR1 and CDR2 from the germline V gene are SGHTA and FQGNSA. Trimming cost V 5 bases and J 5 bases; bases outside gene matches: 5. The CDR3: CASSPGGQGNEKLFF. In DNA, the CDR3 is TGTGCCAGCAGCCCAGGGGGACAGGGGAATGAAAAACTGTTTTTT.

The V call is TRBV18, the J call TRBJ1-2, with 10 positions matching TRBD1. After removal of 5 bases from V and 3 bases from J, the junction contained 6 bases not matched to a gene. Germline CDR1 and CDR2: KGHSH and LQKENI. The length of the CDR3 is 15 residues. The CDR3 reads CASSTRDRGDYGYTF. CDR3 in DNA: TGTGCCAGCTCAACCCGGGACAGGGGCGACTATGGCTACACCTTC.

The chain has TRBV9 and TRBJ2-7; 7 bases fit TRBD1. Per the germline V gene, CDR1 is SGDLS and CDR2 is YYNGEE. J gave up 2 bases and V 0 bases, and 2 bases lay outside the gene matches. The CDR3 length is 14 residues. CDR3 bases: TGTGCCAGCAGCGTAGCAGACAGGGCCTACGAGCAGTACTTC. Protein: CASSVADRAYEQYF.

This clone was detected once. The V and J genes are TRBV7-8 and TRBJ2-5; 7 bases fit TRBD2. Germline-derived CDR1 and CDR2 are SGHVS and FQNEAQ. CDR3 length: 15 residues. The junction had 8 bases not matched to a gene; V was cut back by 4 bases and J by 3 bases. As DNA, the CDR3 is TGTGCCAGCAGCTCGGCCGGGACTACCAAAGAGACCCAGTACTTC. It yields the protein CASSSAGTTKETQYF. Supplemented by reference TRBV7-8 and TRBJ2-5, the full variable domain reads GAGVSQSPRYKVAKRGQDVALRCDPISGHVSLFWYQQALGQGPEFLTYFQNEAQLDKSGLPSDRFFAERPEGSVSTLKIQRTQQEDSAVYLCASSSAGTTKETQYFGPGTRLLVL.

The chain recombines TRBV7-2 with TRBJ2-1; TRBD2 aligns across 10 bases. Germline V CDR1 and CDR2: SGHTA, FQGNSA. V trimming: 5 bases; J trimming: 4 bases; junction bases outside the gene matches: 8. The CDR3 loop spans 16 amino acids. The CDR3 DNA follows: TGTGCCAGCAGCAAAAGGACTAGCGGAATTTACAATGAGCAGTTCTTC. Translation: CASSKRTSGIYNEQFF.

V gene TRBV15 combines with J gene TRBJ1-5, with no clear D. The CDR3 length is 14 residues. V was cut by 1 base and J by 0 bases, with 4 bases left in between. Germline V gives CDR1 LNHNV, CDR2 YYDKDF (reference sequence). Here the CDR3 reads CATSRVYSNQPQHF. The CDR3 DNA reads TGTGCCACCAGCAGAGTATATAGCAATCAGCCCCAGCATTTT.

The chain employs TRBV28 and TRBJ2-7; 12 bases fit TRBD1. Trimming removed 6 bases from V and 7 bases from J; junction bases left unmatched: 7. The CDR3 spans 14 residues. Germline CDR1 reads MDHEN; CDR2 reads SYDVKM. CDR3 amino acids: CASSLGTGGREQYF. CDR3 sequence (DNA): TGTGCCAGCAGCCTCGGGACAGGGGGCCGGGAGCAGTACTTC.

This chain connects TRBV30 to TRBJ2-1; 8 bases line up with TRBD2. Germline V lookup: CDR1 GTSNPN, CDR2 SVGIG (reference sequence). The CDR3 spans 13 residues. The ends lost 2 bases at V and 12 bases at J; junction bases unmatched: 9. Written as DNA, the CDR3 is TGTGCCTGGAGTCCCTCCTCCGGGACTAGGCAGTTCTTC. Amino acids: CAWSPSSGTRQFF.

The V call is TRBV4-2, the J call TRBJ1-4, with TRBD1 matching over 8 bases. The CDR3 contains 15 residues. J was trimmed by 8 bases and V by 3 bases; bases with no gene match: 8. CDR1 and CDR2 from the germline V gene are LGHNA and YNFKEQ. CDR3 in DNA: TGTGCCAGCAGCCACCTACAGGGGGTGGAAGAAAAACTGTTTTTT. Amino acid sequence: CASSHLQGVEEKLFF.

The rearrangement uses TRBV5-1 and TRBJ1-1; D perhaps matches TRBD1 (5 bases). The CDR3 has 13 amino acids. Germline CDR1 reads SGHRS; CDR2 reads YFSETQ. Deletions cut 3 bases from V and 4 bases from J, with 10 bases between. The DNA of the CDR3 is TGCGCCAGCAGCTGGCGGGGGGGCACTGAAGCTTTCTTT. Residues: CASSWRGGTEAFF.

V and J are TRBV21-1 and TRBJ2-1; the D call in the table, TRBD1, was not verified against the DNA. TRBV21-1 is a known pseudogene. CDR3 length equals 16 residues. This CDR3 reads CASSRLPQGLYNEQFF. Here the CDR3 DNA reads TGTGCCAGCAGCCGCCTTCCTCAGGGCCTATACAATGAGCAGTTCTTC.

There are a few counts of this clone. This chain joins TRBV4-2 and TRBJ1-2; D not certain. The ends were cut back, 4 bases at V and 6 bases at J, with 18 bases in the middle. This CDR3 comprises 15 residues. Germline V gene sequence: CDR1 LGHNA, CDR2 YNFKEQ. The DNA of the CDR3 is TGTGCCAGCAGCCTGCTCGGTGAGAAGGGAGATGGCTACACCTTC. As protein: CASSLLGEKGDGYTF.

The J gene is TRBJ2-2, the V gene TRBV6-6, with 8 bases aligning to TRBD1. This CDR3 is built from 15 residues. CDR1 is MNHNY, CDR2 SVGAGI, per germline (reference sequence). J gave up 2 bases and V 6 bases, and 5 bases lay outside the gene matches. The CDR3, as DNA: TGTGCCAGCAGCCTGACAGGGGTTAACACCGGGGAGCTGTTTTTT. Amino acids: CASSLTGVNTGELFF.

The chain uses TRBV4-2 and TRBJ2-2; 9 positions agree with TRBD2. The CDR3 covers 18 residues. V was pared by 0 bases and J by 6 bases, with 11 bases of the junction left unmatched. Per germline, CDR1 LGHNA and CDR2 YNFKEQ. CDR3 in amino acids: CASSQERGGRATAGELFF. Written as DNA, the CDR3 is TGTGCCAGCAGCCAAGAAAGGGGCGGGAGGGCCACGGCCGGGGAGCTGTTTTTT.

This chain uses TRBV4-3 with TRBJ2-2; the match to TRBD2 covers 8 bases. CDR3 length: 16 residues. CDR1 is LGHNA and CDR2 is YSLEER in the germline V gene. With 3 bases clipped from V and 7 bases from J, the junction kept 10 bases outside the gene matches. The CDR3 nucleotides are TGCGCCAGCAGCCAGTACCCGGAGCGGGAGTTCGGGGAGCTGTTTTTT. Translating it yields CASSQYPEREFGELFF.

This chain links TRBV28 with TRBJ1-6; D is unclear. V shed 4 bases and J shed 0 bases, with 13 bases lying between them. The CDR3 sequence is 17 residues long. Germline CDR1 is MDHEN and CDR2 is SYDVKM. CDR3 coding DNA: TGTGCCAGCAGTTCCCCTCCGCCTAGCTCCTATAATTCACCCCTCCACTTT. Its protein product is CASSSPPPSSYNSPLHF.

The V call is TRBV4-3, the J call TRBJ1-2, with D possibly matching TRBD1 (5 bases). The V end was cut by 1 base, the J end by 4 bases, with 16 bases between. This CDR3 spans 16 amino acids. Germline assignment: CDR1 LGHNA and CDR2 YSLEER. In DNA form, the CDR3 reads TGCGCCAGCAGCCAAGGGGGGAGGGGACCGAGCTATGGCTACACCTTC. Residues: CASSQGGRGPSYGYTF.

The CDR3, as DNA: TGTGCCAGCAGTGACCAGACAGGGAGGACTGGAAACACCATATATTTT. Encoded protein: CASSDQTGRTGNTIYF. The V call is TRBV2, the J call TRBJ1-3; TRBD1 aligns across 7 bases. Trimming removed 3 bases from V and 2 bases from J; junction bases left unmatched: 7. This CDR3 spans 16 amino acids. Germline assignment: CDR1 SNHLY and CDR2 FYNNEI.

The chain employs TRBV3-1 (or the pseudogene TRBV3-2) and TRBJ1-2; the D gene is possibly TRBD1 (6 bases). Per the germline V gene, CDR1 is LGHDT and CDR2 is YNNKEL (reference sequence). The CDR3 sequence is 15 residues long. Between the trimmed V and J ends, which lost 1 base and 6 bases, there was a span of 15 bases. This CDR3 reads CASSQVVRGGNGYTF. CDR3 DNA sequence: TGTGCCAGCAGCCAAGTGGTCCGGGGGGGCAATGGCTACACCTTC.

The rearrangement joins TRBV7-3 to TRBJ1-1; D perhaps matches TRBD1 (6 bases). V lost 4 bases and J lost 7, with 13 bases in between. Germline lookup yields CDR1 SGHTA and CDR2 FQGTGA. The CDR3 has 13 amino acids. The CDR3 region has the DNA TGTGCCAGCAGCTCGGCCGGGGGGCTTGAAGCTTTCTTT. As protein: CASSSAGGLEAFF.

The chain joins TRBV6-5 to TRBJ2-1; D possibly corresponds to TRBD1 (6 bases). The CDR3 extends over 14 amino acids. Looked up from germline, CDR1 is MNHEY and CDR2 is SVGAGI. Trimming removed 7 bases from V and 6 bases from J, with 16 bases in between. The CDR3 is CASTTLDRRNEQFF. The CDR3 DNA is TGTGCCAGCACTACGTTGGACAGACGCAATGAGCAGTTCTTC.

This clone was seen just once. This sequence joins TRBV10-3 and TRBJ2-3; D gene uncertain. In germline, CDR1 is ENHRY, CDR2 SYGVKD. The ends were cut back, 6 bases at V and 5 bases at J, with 6 bases in the middle. The CDR3 loop spans 11 amino acids. The CDR3 region is CAISAGDTQYF. The CDR3 nucleotides are TGTGCCATCAGCGCAGGAGATACGCAGTATTTT.

This chain uses TRBV6-6 with TRBJ1-2, with TRBD1 identical over 7 bases. This CDR3 comprises 14 residues. V shed 5 bases, J shed 4 bases, and the junction held 7 bases outside the gene matches. CDR1 MNHNY and CDR2 SVGAGI come from the germline V gene (reference sequence). CDR3 loop: CASSPTTGVYGYTF. The CDR3 bases are TGTGCCAGCAGTCCAACTACAGGGGTCTATGGCTACACCTTC.

The chain uses TRBV4-1 and TRBJ2-2; 8 nucleotides match TRBD2. There are 16 residues in the CDR3. In germline, CDR1 is MGHRA, CDR2 YSYEKL. The V segment lost 1 base and the J segment 5 bases; nucleotides outside the gene matches: 6. In DNA, the CDR3 is TGCGCCAGCAGCCAAGGAGTAGCGGGATCAACCGGGGAGCTGTTTTTT. It specifies CASSQGVAGSTGELFF.